The clone carrying this TCR beta chain appeared once. Original analysis: From reference gene primer amplification, estimates of nucleated cell counts were derived. Only in-frame clones appear in the TCRdb table, and some are missing; sequencing was by immunoSEQ multiplex PCR. Clone size and the V and J calls come from that table; the DNA yielded D and trimming. The profile covers around 200,000 clones, with 85% appearing a single time and 15% to 20% taken by the ten largest. This record comes from a study of blood T cell repertoires in COVID-19. At the level of the study: In each case, the material was cDNA or gDNA derived from T cells, B-cell-depleted T cells, or PBMCs.

Recovered status in Cohort 3 required two negative PCRs, clearance, or symptom resolution. Sequenced material: PBMCs or T cells enriched from blood (not recorded which). The TCR sequence derives from a middle-aged man who had recovered from COVID-19.

CDR3 DNA: TGCGCCAGCAGTCATACCGGGACTAGCGGGCCCTACGAGCAGTACTTC. Translation gives CASSHTGTSGPYEQYF. The rearrangement uses TRBV23-1 and TRBJ2-7, with TRBD2 matching over 12 bases. TRBV23-1 is labeled an ORF, and its function is uncertain. The trim removed 3 bases at V and 2 bases at J, leaving 5 bases unmatched. The CDR3 runs 16 residues.